This is a list of T cell receptor beta chains from one sample in a study of a mutant IDH1 vaccine in newly diagnosed glioma. No cognate antigen is known for these TCRs. This table comes from immunoSEQ multiplex PCR, and its TCRdb copy is limited to in-frame clones, with some not included. The data show just under 70,000 clones, roughly 84% seen once. The input for sequencing was PBMCs, taken from a glioma patient whose treatment included an IDH1 peptide vaccine. All receptors come from a man aged 18 to 30 with glioma. The CDR3 runs from the conserved cysteine through the conserved F or W. The D gene is left open where the match is weak.

>NA|TRBV21-1
CASSNRTVGNTEAFF
>TRBD1|TRBV30
CAYGQGNYEQYF
>TRBD1|TRBV29-1
CSAAGQGINQPQHF
>TRBD2|TRBV4-2
CASSQGLLAGGTDTQYF
>NA|TRBV28
CASSSWYGYTF
>TRBD2|TRBV6-6
CASRLLVQRGGWEQFF
>NA|TRBV25-1
CASSGLLPSQYF
>NA|TRBV4-2
CASSLLVGGEGYTF
>TRBD1|TRBV9
CASSLTGQGGYEQYF
>TRBD1|TRBV10-3
CAISAGGLRSPLHF
>NA|TRBV2
CASSEGAGISYEQYF
>TRBD1|TRBV5-4
CASSSGQGSNEQYF
>NA|TRBV6-5
CASSSRQLANYGYTF
>NA|TRBV19
CASNDLRVGQPQHF
>NA|TRBV25-1
CASSEYRDKLFF
>TRBD2|TRBV7-2
CASSLRKTSGDNEQFF
>TRBD2|TRBV7-9
CASSDVWTSGRMTGELFF
>NA|TRBV13
CASSLDSYGYTF
>TRBD1|TRBV19
CASTRGGRVNTEAFF
>NA|TRBV7-2
CASSLGADRRDTQYF
>NA|TRBV7-8
CASSLVQGVAPGPQHF
>TRBD1|TRBV28
CASSFGTGPSPQHF
>NA|TRBV7-9
CASSRGGNTEAFF
>TRBD2|TRBV28
CASSLLTSGGKETQYF
>TRBD1|TRBV6-6
CASRMGQGGETQYF
>TRBD2|TRBV4-3
CASSQDREGTDTQYF
>NA|TRBV7-3
CASSLTGGSYNSPLHF
>NA|TRBV10-3
CAISGGGSSPWGNTEAFF
>TRBD1|TRBV2
CASGQGVMETQYF
>NA|TRBV7-8
CASSLVSETSYEQYF
>NA|TRBV4-3
CASSQDWGGEGYGYTF
>TRBD1|TRBV7-8
CASSLEGTVSYEQYF
>NA|TRBV4-1
CASSQDRAVNSGANVLTF
>NA|TRBV30
CAWSGGRGDQPQHF
>NA|TRBV4-1
CASSQAGRVDTEAFF
>NA|TRBV27
CASSLSADGYYGYTF
>NA|TRBV10-3
CAIRGTDMNTEAFF